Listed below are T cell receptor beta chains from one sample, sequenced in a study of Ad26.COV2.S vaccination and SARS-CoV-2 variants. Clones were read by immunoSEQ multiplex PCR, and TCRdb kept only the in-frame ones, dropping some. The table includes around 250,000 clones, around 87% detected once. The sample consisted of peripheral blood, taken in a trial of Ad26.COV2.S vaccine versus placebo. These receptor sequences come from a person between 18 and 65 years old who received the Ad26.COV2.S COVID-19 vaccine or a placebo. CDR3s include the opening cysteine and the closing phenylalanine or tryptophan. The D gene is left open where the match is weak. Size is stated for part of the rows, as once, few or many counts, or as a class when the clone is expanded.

CDR3nt: TGTGCCAGCAGTTACAACAGCGACTATGGCTACACCTTC; CDR3aa: CASSYNSDYGYTF; v_gene: TRBV6-6; abundance: -; j_gene: TRBJ1-2; d_gene: -
CDR3nt: TGTGCCAGCTCACCGGCTGGGGATATGGGCTATGGCTACACCTTC; CDR3aa: CASSPAGDMGYGYTF; v_gene: TRBV18; abundance: -; j_gene: TRBJ1-2; d_gene: -
CDR3nt: TGTGCCAGCAGCCTCCTCGGGGGCGCGGGCACTGAAGCTTTCTTT; CDR3aa: CASSLLGGAGTEAFF; v_gene: TRBV7-2; abundance: -; j_gene: TRBJ1-1; d_gene: -
CDR3nt: TGTGCCAGCAGCTTAACAGCAACTAATGAAAAACTGTTTTTT; CDR3aa: CASSLTATNEKLFF; v_gene: TRBV7-2; abundance: once; j_gene: TRBJ1-4; d_gene: -
CDR3nt: TGTGCCAGCAGCCTTCTCTCTCGGGCAAAAGAAAAACTGTTTTTT; CDR3aa: CASSLLSRAKEKLFF; v_gene: TRBV7-9; abundance: -; j_gene: TRBJ1-4; d_gene: -
CDR3nt: TGCAGCGTTACCCTAGGCACTACAGGGAACACTGAAGCTTTCTTT; CDR3aa: CSVTLGTTGNTEAFF; v_gene: TRBV29-1; abundance: -; j_gene: TRBJ1-1; d_gene: -
CDR3nt: TGTGCCAGCAGCCCCGGACAGGCCCCCGCCAGGGTTCTTAATCAGCCCCAGCATTTT; CDR3aa: CASSPGQAPARVLNQPQHF; v_gene: TRBV6-2/TRBV6-3; abundance: -; j_gene: TRBJ1-5; d_gene: TRBD1
CDR3nt: TGCGCCAGCACGGAACAGGGGGGGTCTGGGGCCAACGTCCTGACTTTC; CDR3aa: CASTEQGGSGANVLTF; v_gene: TRBV10-2; abundance: few; j_gene: TRBJ2-6; d_gene: -
CDR3nt: TGTGCCACCAGTGACACCAGGGACGCCGGGGAGCTGTTTTTT; CDR3aa: CATSDTRDAGELFF; v_gene: TRBV24-1; abundance: -; j_gene: TRBJ2-2; d_gene: -
CDR3nt: TGTGCCAGCAGCTCGCAGGACAGGTCGAACACTGAAGCTTTCTTT; CDR3aa: CASSSQDRSNTEAFF; v_gene: TRBV7-2; abundance: few; j_gene: TRBJ1-1; d_gene: TRBD1
CDR3nt: TGTGCCAGCAGCTTGAGTGGGCAGGCTGGAAACACCATATATTTT; CDR3aa: CASSLSGQAGNTIYF; v_gene: TRBV5-5; abundance: -; j_gene: TRBJ1-3; d_gene: -
CDR3nt: TGTGCCAGCAGCGGGTCGGGGGACGGGTACTTC; CDR3aa: CASSGSGDGYF; v_gene: TRBV5-8; abundance: -; j_gene: TRBJ2-5; d_gene: -
CDR3nt: TGTGCCTGGAGTGTGTTACAGGGTAATGAAAAACTGTTTTTT; CDR3aa: CAWSVLQGNEKLFF; v_gene: TRBV30; abundance: -; j_gene: TRBJ1-4; d_gene: -
CDR3nt: TGTGCCAGCAGTCAGAGAGGCTACACCTTC; CDR3aa: CASSQRGYTF; v_gene: TRBV28; abundance: -; j_gene: TRBJ1-2; d_gene: -
CDR3nt: TGTGCCAGCAGGGCGCCGGGACAGCGACTCAATGAGCAGTTCTTC; CDR3aa: CASRAPGQRLNEQFF; v_gene: TRBV2; abundance: -; j_gene: TRBJ2-1; d_gene: TRBD1
CDR3nt: TGTGCCAGCAGCCCGGGCAGTAGCTCCTACGAGCAGTACTTC; CDR3aa: CASSPGSSSYEQYF; v_gene: TRBV3-1/TRBV3-2; abundance: -; j_gene: TRBJ2-7; d_gene: -
CDR3nt: TGTGCCAGCAGCTTAGGGGGTGGCCAGGGGAATTCACCCCTCCACTTT; CDR3aa: CASSLGGGQGNSPLHF; v_gene: TRBV11-2; abundance: few; j_gene: TRBJ1-6; d_gene: -
CDR3nt: TGTGCCAGCAGTCCCGGGACAGGGGATAGGGGTCAGCCCCAGCATTTT; CDR3aa: CASSPGTGDRGQPQHF; v_gene: TRBV27; abundance: -; j_gene: TRBJ1-5; d_gene: TRBD1
CDR3nt: TGTGCCAGCAGCGGCAGACCGACTAGCGGGAGAACAGATACGCAGTATTTT; CDR3aa: CASSGRPTSGRTDTQYF; v_gene: TRBV7-9; abundance: -; j_gene: TRBJ2-3; d_gene: TRBD2
CDR3nt: TGTGCCAGCAGTTACTCGATCGTGGGGACCTCCTACGAGCAGTACTTC; CDR3aa: CASSYSIVGTSYEQYF; v_gene: TRBV6-5; abundance: -; j_gene: TRBJ2-7; d_gene: -
CDR3nt: TGTGCCAGCTCCCCGGGACTCATTACCTCGAACACTGAAGCTTTCTTT; CDR3aa: CASSPGLITSNTEAFF; v_gene: TRBV18; abundance: -; j_gene: TRBJ1-1; d_gene: -
CDR3nt: TGTGCCAGCAGCCAAGATCGGCCCGTGGGGGAAGCTTTCTTT; CDR3aa: CASSQDRPVGEAFF; v_gene: TRBV3-1/TRBV3-2; abundance: -; j_gene: TRBJ1-1; d_gene: -
CDR3nt: TGCGCCAGCAGCTTAGGGGTGGGGACTGAAGCTTTCTTT; CDR3aa: CASSLGVGTEAFF; v_gene: TRBV5-1; abundance: -; j_gene: TRBJ1-1; d_gene: -
CDR3nt: TGTGCCACCACAGACCCCTACGAGCAGTACTTC; CDR3aa: CATTDPYEQYF; v_gene: TRBV24-1; abundance: many; j_gene: TRBJ2-7; d_gene: -
CDR3nt: TGTGCCAGCTCTCAGGACAGAACAAATCAGCCCCAGCATTTT; CDR3aa: CASSQDRTNQPQHF; v_gene: TRBV18; abundance: -; j_gene: TRBJ1-5; d_gene: -
CDR3nt: TGTGCCAGCAGCCAAGACAGAAATCAGCCCCAGCATTTT; CDR3aa: CASSQDRNQPQHF; v_gene: TRBV4-2; abundance: -; j_gene: TRBJ1-5; d_gene: -
CDR3nt: TGTGCCACCAGTGGCACGGGGGAGGAAGAGACCCAGTACTTC; CDR3aa: CATSGTGEEETQYF; v_gene: TRBV24-1; abundance: -; j_gene: TRBJ2-5; d_gene: -
CDR3nt: TGTGCCAGCAGCCAAGATAGGGGTTATGGGGAGTTCTTC; CDR3aa: CASSQDRGYGEFF; v_gene: TRBV14; abundance: once; j_gene: TRBJ2-1; d_gene: -
CDR3nt: TGTGCCAGCAGTGAGCTGGGGGTAGGCAATCAGCCCCAGCATTTT; CDR3aa: CASSELGVGNQPQHF; v_gene: TRBV2; abundance: few; j_gene: TRBJ1-5; d_gene: -
CDR3nt: TGTGCCAGCAGCCTAGCTCCGCAAGAGACCCAGTACTTC; CDR3aa: CASSLAPQETQYF; v_gene: TRBV14; abundance: few; j_gene: TRBJ2-5; d_gene: -
CDR3nt: TGTGCCAGCAGCTTGGGGCCGAGCGAATTCTACGAGCAGTACTTC; CDR3aa: CASSLGPSEFYEQYF; v_gene: TRBV5-6; abundance: -; j_gene: TRBJ2-7; d_gene: -
CDR3nt: TGTGCCAGTAGTACCCTAAACGCTTGGGGGACTTTCTTT; CDR3aa: CASSTLNAWGTFF; v_gene: TRBV19; abundance: -; j_gene: TRBJ1-1; d_gene: -
CDR3nt: TGCAGTGCTAGTTTCCGGGGAGTGGGGGAGCTGTTTTTT; CDR3aa: CSASFRGVGELFF; v_gene: TRBV20-1; abundance: few; j_gene: TRBJ2-2; d_gene: -
CDR3nt: TGTGCCAGCGGACAGGGGAATCAGCCCCAGCATTTT; CDR3aa: CASGQGNQPQHF; v_gene: TRBV2; abundance: -; j_gene: TRBJ1-5; d_gene: TRBD1
CDR3nt: TGTGCCAGCTCACCAGAAGGGGGCATAAGAACTGAAGCTTTCTTT; CDR3aa: CASSPEGGIRTEAFF; v_gene: TRBV18; abundance: -; j_gene: TRBJ1-1; d_gene: TRBD1
CDR3nt: TGCAGCGTTGAACTACCGGGACAGGTCTTCTCTGGAAACACCATATATTTT; CDR3aa: CSVELPGQVFSGNTIYF; v_gene: TRBV29-1; abundance: -; j_gene: TRBJ1-3; d_gene: TRBD1
CDR3nt: TGTGCCAGCAGCGCAACAGGGGATCACTATGGCTACACCTTC; CDR3aa: CASSATGDHYGYTF; v_gene: TRBV7-9; abundance: -; j_gene: TRBJ1-2; d_gene: TRBD1
CDR3nt: TGTGCCAGCAGTTCCTCGGGGGGAGGCTTCGGTCAGCCCCAGCATTTT; CDR3aa: CASSSSGGGFGQPQHF; v_gene: TRBV27; abundance: -; j_gene: TRBJ1-5; d_gene: -
CDR3nt: TGTGCCAGCAGCGTTAGCGGGAGGGCCTTAATTTACGAGCAGTACTTC; CDR3aa: CASSVSGRALIYEQYF; v_gene: TRBV9; abundance: -; j_gene: TRBJ2-7; d_gene: TRBD2
CDR3nt: TGTGCCAGTACCCTGACAGGGAACTATGGCTACACCTTC; CDR3aa: CASTLTGNYGYTF; v_gene: TRBV19; abundance: -; j_gene: TRBJ1-2; d_gene: TRBD1
CDR3nt: TGTGCCAGTAGTACTTGGACAGGGGAAGAGACCCAGTACTTC; CDR3aa: CASSTWTGEETQYF; v_gene: TRBV19; abundance: -; j_gene: TRBJ2-5; d_gene: TRBD1
CDR3nt: TGTGCCAGCAGCTCCAGAGAGCGGCTAGCGTCCACCGGGGAGCTGTTTTTT; CDR3aa: CASSSRERLASTGELFF; v_gene: TRBV7-9; abundance: -; j_gene: TRBJ2-2; d_gene: -
CDR3nt: TGCAGTGCTACCGGGACAGGGAGCTACACCTTC; CDR3aa: CSATGTGSYTF; v_gene: TRBV20-1; abundance: -; j_gene: TRBJ1-2; d_gene: TRBD1
CDR3nt: TGTGCCAGCTCATCAGGGTCTCGTGAAAAACTGTTTTTT; CDR3aa: CASSSGSREKLFF; v_gene: TRBV18; abundance: -; j_gene: TRBJ1-4; d_gene: -
CDR3nt: TGCGCCAGCCTGGACGTCTCTGGGGCCAACGTCCTGACTTTC; CDR3aa: CASLDVSGANVLTF; v_gene: TRBV5-1; abundance: -; j_gene: TRBJ2-6; d_gene: -
CDR3nt: TGTGCCACCAGTGACCCTTCTGGTGGGAATGAGCAGTTCTTC; CDR3aa: CATSDPSGGNEQFF; v_gene: TRBV24-1; abundance: -; j_gene: TRBJ2-1; d_gene: -
CDR3nt: TGCGCCAGCAGCCAAGAGACAGAGGGGTTTAACTATGGCTACACCTTC; CDR3aa: CASSQETEGFNYGYTF; v_gene: TRBV4-1; abundance: -; j_gene: TRBJ1-2; d_gene: -
CDR3nt: TGTGCCATCAGTGAGTTTGAGAACACCGGGGAGCTGTTTTTT; CDR3aa: CAISEFENTGELFF; v_gene: TRBV10-3; abundance: -; j_gene: TRBJ2-2; d_gene: -
CDR3nt: TGTGCCAGCTCACCCCCACAATCGAACACTGAAGCTTTCTTT; CDR3aa: CASSPPQSNTEAFF; v_gene: TRBV18; abundance: -; j_gene: TRBJ1-1; d_gene: -
CDR3nt: TGTGCCAGCAGTTTATTTGCTCGGGGCCTCAATCAGCCCCAGCATTTT; CDR3aa: CASSLFARGLNQPQHF; v_gene: TRBV27; abundance: -; j_gene: TRBJ1-5; d_gene: -
CDR3nt: TGTGCCAGCAGCCCCGTGGGGAACACTGAAGCTTTCTTT; CDR3aa: CASSPVGNTEAFF; v_gene: TRBV7-9; abundance: -; j_gene: TRBJ1-1; d_gene: -
CDR3nt: TGTGCCAGCAGCTCCGGCGCTAGAAACACCATATATTTT; CDR3aa: CASSSGARNTIYF; v_gene: TRBV3-1/TRBV3-2; abundance: -; j_gene: TRBJ1-3; d_gene: -
CDR3nt: TGTGCCAGCTCTCTTCCAACTTTGAACACTGAAGCTTTCTTT; CDR3aa: CASSLPTLNTEAFF; v_gene: TRBV18; abundance: -; j_gene: TRBJ1-1; d_gene: -
CDR3nt: TGTGCCAGCTCACTCGGGACAGGGGCTTTGTATGAGCAGTTCTTC; CDR3aa: CASSLGTGALYEQFF; v_gene: TRBV18; abundance: -; j_gene: TRBJ2-1; d_gene: TRBD1
CDR3nt: TGCGCCAGCAGCCGCGTCTGGGATGAGCAGTTCTTC; CDR3aa: CASSRVWDEQFF; v_gene: TRBV4-1; abundance: -; j_gene: TRBJ2-1; d_gene: -
CDR3nt: TGCGCCAGCAGTGAAGGTTCGGGAGCTGGGGAGCAGTACTTC; CDR3aa: CASSEGSGAGEQYF; v_gene: TRBV10-2; abundance: -; j_gene: TRBJ2-7; d_gene: -
CDR3nt: TGTGCCAGCAGCCAACTAAGGACAGGGAATGAAAAACTGTTTTTT; CDR3aa: CASSQLRTGNEKLFF; v_gene: TRBV7-2; abundance: -; j_gene: TRBJ1-4; d_gene: TRBD1
CDR3nt: TGCGCCAGCAGCGAAGACAGGGAAGAGACCCAGTACTTC; CDR3aa: CASSEDREETQYF; v_gene: TRBV4-1; abundance: -; j_gene: TRBJ2-5; d_gene: TRBD1
CDR3nt: TGCAGCGTTGGTCAGTGGGGGACTGAAGCTTTCTTT; CDR3aa: CSVGQWGTEAFF; v_gene: TRBV29-1; abundance: -; j_gene: TRBJ1-1; d_gene: -